This T cell receptor beta chain emerged from a study of blood T cell repertoires in COVID-19. Germline V CDR1 and CDR2: SEHNR, FQNEAQ (reference sequence). This CDR3 is 14 amino acids long. V was pared by 1 base and J by 5 bases, with 12 bases between. Generated by immunoSEQ multiplex PCR, the TCRdb table keeps only in-frame clones and is missing some. There are under 85,000 clones in the sample; approximately 86% occur only once, and around 12% lies in the top ten. The specimen was peripheral blood. The sequence was obtained from a human donor in a cohort sampled during active COVID-19. This rearrangement joins TRBV7-9 to TRBJ2-7, with D maybe TRBD1 (7 bases). CDR3 region: CASSLDRGGDEQYF. The CDR3 nucleotides read TGTGCCAGCAGCTTAGACAGGGGAGGAGACGAGCAGTACTTC.